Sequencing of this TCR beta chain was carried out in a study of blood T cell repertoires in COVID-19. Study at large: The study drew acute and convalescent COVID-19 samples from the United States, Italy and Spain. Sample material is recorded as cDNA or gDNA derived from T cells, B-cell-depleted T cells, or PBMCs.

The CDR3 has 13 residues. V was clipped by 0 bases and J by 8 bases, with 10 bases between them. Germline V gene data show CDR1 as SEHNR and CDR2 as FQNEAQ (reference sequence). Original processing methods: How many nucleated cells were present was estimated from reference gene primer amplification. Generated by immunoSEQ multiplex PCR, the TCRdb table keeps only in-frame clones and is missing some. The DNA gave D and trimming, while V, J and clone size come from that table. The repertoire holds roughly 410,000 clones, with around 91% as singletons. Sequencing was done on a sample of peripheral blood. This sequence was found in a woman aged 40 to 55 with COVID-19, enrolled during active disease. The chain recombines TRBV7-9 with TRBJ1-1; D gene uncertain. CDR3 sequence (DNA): TGTGCCAGCAGCTTAGCATGGGCAGTCGAAGCTTTCTTT. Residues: CASSLAWAVEAFF.